This T cell receptor beta chain was recovered during a study of breast tumors, draining lymph nodes, adjacent tissues. Study-wide findings and caveats: Compared with basal-like, luminal-like tumors shared significantly more repertoire with nontumor tissue. Tumors had less TCR diversity than lymph nodes, more than nontumor tissue. Data only fit, rather than demonstrated, lymph node origin of most tumor T cells.

Of note for this clonotype: Antigen unknown.

One entry per CDR3 protein, called by TCRdb with MiXCR from the multiplex PCR reads. The table has 200,000 to 250,000 distinct CDR3 sequences, less than 45% seen once. Germline assignment: CDR1 MNHNS and CDR2 SASEGT. Between the trimmed V and J ends, which lost 5 bases and 1 base, there was a span of 14 bases. The CDR3 spans 15 residues. Samples came from axillary lymph nodes draining the breast cancer. This chain connects TRBV6-1 to TRBJ1-2; the D is unclear. Sequencing was performed on axillary lymph node tissue. The sequence was collected from a female donor with breast cancer. Some clones in this sample may be carry-over from other donors' samples. The CDR3 loop reads CASSRLDGLNYGYTF. The CDR3 DNA reads as TGTGCCAGCAGTCGGTTAGACGGACTTAACTATGGCTACACCTTC.